The 21 T cell receptor beta chains reported below all come from one sample, sequenced in a study of cytomegalovirus exposure and HLA in healthy donors. Primers included in the PCR were 60 Vbeta and 13 Jbeta primers. The repertoire was sequenced with immunoSEQ multiplex PCR; TCRdb's copy has only in-frame clones and lacks some. The repertoire holds some 200,000 clones, less than 85% seen once, with roughly 1.4% in the top ten. Material for sequencing was PBMCs. These receptors were taken from a girl between 5 and 17 years old in good health and CMV-seropositive.

This clone was detected once. The chain joins TRBV19 to TRBJ2-7; weak D call: TRBD2 (6 bases). This CDR3 is built from 13 residues. Germline CDR1 reads LNHDA; CDR2 reads SQIVND (reference sequence). V lost 11 bases, J lost 6 bases, and 20 bases lay in between. The CDR3 region is CAASAGRLGEQYF. The DNA of the CDR3 is TGTGCCGCATCAGCAGGGAGGTTGGGCGAGCAGTACTTC.

This sequence joins TRBV19 and TRBJ1-6; D remains ambiguous. The CDR3 contains 16 residues. Germline CDR1 reads LNHDA; CDR2 reads SQIVND (reference sequence). V was trimmed by 3 bases and J by 0 bases, leaving 9 bases between them. The CDR3: CASSIRRDSYNSPLHF. The CDR3 nucleotides are TGTGCCAGTAGTATCCGGCGGGACTCCTATAATTCACCCCTCCACTTT. The entire variable domain, with the rest obtained from reference TRBV19 and TRBJ1-6, is as follows: DGGITQSPKYLFRKEGQNVTLSCEQNLNHDAMYWYRQDPGQGLRLIYYSQIVNDFQKGDIAEGYSVSREKKESFPLTVTSAQKNPTAFYLCASSIRRDSYNSPLHFGNGTRLTVT.

This sequence joins TRBV11-3 and TRBJ2-7, with D tentatively TRBD1 (5 bases). CDR1 is SGHNT, CDR2 YENEEA, per germline. Trimming cost V 5 bases and J 6 bases, with 8 bases left between them. The CDR3 has 11 residues. The CDR3 bases are TGTGCCAGCAGCCAGGGCAGCGAGCAGTACTTC. Translated: CASSQGSEQYF.

The J gene is TRBJ1-6, the V gene TRBV15; TRBD1 aligns across 11 bases. Trimming at V came to 8 bases and at J to 3 bases, leaving 9 bases not matched to a gene. CDR3 length equals 17 residues. Germline V gene lookup returns CDR1 LNHNV and CDR2 YYDKDF (reference sequence). CDR3 region: CATSDRGLRIYNSPLHF. DNA for the CDR3: TGTGCCACCTCGGACAGGGGGCTTCGAATCTATAATTCACCCCTCCACTTT.

The gene calls are TRBV7-8 and TRBJ1-1; possible D gene TRBD1, 6 bases. The germline gives CDR1 SGHVS, CDR2 FQNEAQ. The CDR3 totals 14 residues. Deletions cut 4 bases from V and 1 base from J, with 10 bases between. The CDR3 DNA reads as TGTGCCAGCAGCTCGGGACATCGGAACACTGAAGCTTTCTTT. It encodes CASSSGHRNTEAFF.

The V gene is TRBV7-9, the J gene TRBJ1-4, with TRBD1 matching over 9 bases. J was trimmed by 6 bases and V by 4 bases; bases with no gene match: 6. The CDR3 extends over 15 amino acids. Per the germline V gene, CDR1 is SEHNR and CDR2 is FQNEAQ (reference sequence). The CDR3 loop reads CASSSGDREHEKLFF. The CDR3, as DNA: TGTGCCAGCAGCTCGGGGGACAGGGAGCATGAAAAACTGTTTTTT.

This chain uses TRBV6-1 with TRBJ1-4; weak D call: TRBD1 (5 bases). V was clipped by 3 bases and J by 7 bases, with 12 bases between them. The CDR3 runs 14 residues. Germline V gene data show CDR1 as MNHNS and CDR2 as SASEGT. CDR3 nucleotides: TGTGCCAGCAGTGAGGGGACTATAGGTGAAAAACTGTTTTTT. As protein: CASSEGTIGEKLFF.

J is TRBJ2-5 and V is TRBV4-2; TRBD2 matches at 10 bases. Germline loops: CDR1 LGHNA, CDR2 YNFKEQ. Trimming at V came to 4 bases and at J to 5 bases, leaving 7 bases not matched to a gene. The CDR3 loop spans 15 amino acids. The CDR3 DNA reads as TGTGCCAGCAGCCCCGAGCGGGGGGGCCCCGAGACCCAGTACTTC. Its protein product is CASSPERGGPETQYF.

This clone was observed a single time. The chain links TRBV20-1 to TRBJ1-1; no definite D call. V lost 1 base, J lost 6 bases, and 6 bases lay in between. The CDR3 runs to 11 residues. Germline CDR1 is DFQATT and CDR2 is SNEGSKA (reference sequence). For the CDR3, the DNA is TGCAGTGCTAGAGCAGGCGCTGAAGCTTTCTTT. Its translation: CSARAGAEAFF.

The J gene is TRBJ2-7, the V gene TRBV7-9; maybe TRBD1 (5 bases). Germline CDR1 SEHNR, CDR2 FQNEAQ (reference sequence). V dropped 1 base and J dropped 4 bases, with 17 bases sitting between them. The CDR3 length is 16 residues. The CDR3 DNA is TGTGCCAGCAGCTTAGAGTCAGGGAATAGGGTTTACGAGCAGTACTTC. The encoded protein is CASSLESGNRVYEQYF.

CDR3 in DNA: TGTGCCAGCAGCCTCGACCCCCAGGACGGGAGGAATTCACCCCTCCACTTT. It codes for CASSLDPQDGRNSPLHF. The rearrangement joins TRBV11-3 to TRBJ1-6; D not resolved. The CDR3 is 17 amino acids. V gave up 5 bases and J gave up 7 bases, with 21 bases separating them. The V gene's germline CDR1 is SGHNT and CDR2 YENEEA.

This chain joins TRBV4-3 and TRBJ1-6, with 9 nucleotides matching TRBD1. The CDR3 consists of 15 residues. The germline gives CDR1 LGHNA, CDR2 YSLEER. Germline trimming cut 3 bases from V and 8 bases from J; bases unmatched to any gene: 5. CDR3 protein: CASSQDDRGDSPLHF. The CDR3 nucleotides read TGCGCCAGCAGCCAGGACGACAGGGGGGATTCACCCCTCCACTTT.

The CDR3 nucleotides read TGCGCCAGCAGCATCGCCGGGGGTGATCAGCCCCAGCATTTT. This gives the protein CASSIAGGDQPQHF. The chain employs TRBV5-1 and TRBJ1-5, with TRBD1 as a possible D gene (5 bases). CDR3 length equals 14 residues. Between the trimmed V and J ends, which lost 4 bases and 5 bases, there was a span of 13 bases. Germline-derived CDR1 and CDR2 are SGHRS and YFSETQ.

The V call is TRBV7-2, the J call TRBJ1-1, with D possibly TRBD1 on 6 matching bases. The CDR3 is 15 amino acids. Germline lookup yields CDR1 SGHTA and CDR2 FQGNSA. Trimming took off 0 bases at V and 1 base at J, with 9 bases between the two ends. CDR3 DNA: TGTGCCAGCAGCTTAGCCCAAGGGGGGAACACTGAAGCTTTCTTT. Translating gives CASSLAQGGNTEAFF.

A few counts support this clone. The chain uses TRBV30 and TRBJ1-2; no clear D. The CDR3 runs 13 residues. The V gene lost 8 bases and the J gene lost 6 bases, with 19 bases spanning the gap. Per the germline V gene, CDR1 is GTSNPN and CDR2 is SVGIG (reference sequence). This CDR3 is CARRGGKGHGYTF. In nucleotides, the CDR3 is TGTGCCCGGCGCGGCGGGAAAGGGCATGGCTACACCTTC.

This clone counts as medium-sized (0.01 to 0.1%). The CDR3 bases are TGTGCCAGCAGTCTTCTGGACAGTCGCTCTGGAAACACCATATATTTT. Its protein product is CASSLLDSRSGNTIYF. This chain uses TRBV2 with TRBJ1-3; TRBD1 might be the D (6 bases). Germline-derived CDR1 and CDR2 are SNHLY and FYNNEI. The CDR3 has 16 residues. The V end was cut by 5 bases, the J end by 0 bases, with 14 bases between.

The chain uses TRBV2 and TRBJ1-2, with D tentatively TRBD1 (5 bases). Trimming cost V 2 bases and J 7 bases, with 11 bases left between them. Germline loops: CDR1 SNHLY, CDR2 FYNNEI. This CDR3 comprises 13 residues. In nucleotides, the CDR3 is TGTGCCAGCAGTGAACAGGGAGGTGGTGGCTACACCTTC. Protein product: CASSEQGGGGYTF.

This clone was counted only a few times. J is TRBJ1-1 and V is TRBV29-1; TRBD1 is a possible D gene (6 bases). V dropped 7 bases and J dropped 14 bases, with 17 bases sitting between them. The CDR3 sequence is 10 residues long. From germline, CDR1 is SQVTM and CDR2 ANQGSEA. The CDR3 here is CSAGDRGIFF. The DNA for the CDR3 is TGCAGCGCAGGGGACCGCGGAATATTCTTT. The full variable domain, with the rest looked up from reference TRBV29-1 and TRBJ1-1, is SAVISQKPSRDICQRGTSLTIQCQVDSQVTMMFWYRQQPGQSLTLIATANQGSEATYESGFVIDKFPISRPNLTFSTLTVSNMSPEDSSIYLCSAGDRGIFFGQGTRLTVV.

This chain uses TRBV2 with TRBJ1-1; no firm D call. The CDR3 spans 13 residues. Looked up from germline, CDR1 is SNHLY and CDR2 is FYNNEI. The ends were cut back, 7 bases at V and 0 bases at J, with 9 bases in the middle. The CDR3 DNA follows: TGTGCCAGCACTGTGGAGATGAACACTGAAGCTTTCTTT. As protein: CASTVEMNTEAFF.

The rearrangement uses TRBV9 and TRBJ1-1; 12 nucleotides match TRBD1. The CDR3 covers 16 residues. Trimming removed 4 bases from V and 7 bases from J; junction bases left unmatched: 11. Germline-derived CDR1 and CDR2 are SGDLS and YYNGEE. CDR3 sequence: CASSMGDRGPAGEAFF. CDR3 bases: TGTGCCAGCAGCATGGGGGACAGGGGGCCAGCAGGTGAAGCTTTCTTT.

Only one count was recorded for this clone. The rearrangement uses TRBV7-9 and TRBJ2-4; weak D call: TRBD1 (5 bases). Germline V gene data show CDR1 as SEHNR and CDR2 as FQNEAQ (reference sequence). CDR3 length: 18 residues. V lost 5 bases and J 3 bases, leaving 23 bases between the germline ends. Here the CDR3 reads CASSRQGSQQKGKNIQYF. CDR3 bases: TGTGCCAGCAGCCGCCAGGGTTCGCAGCAGAAAGGCAAAAACATTCAGTACTTC.